This entry is about one T cell receptor beta chain. The clone's antigen remains unknown. Per-nucleotide qualities are absent, and no much larger clonotype sits a single base away. This specimen belongs to a study of OX40 agonist ivuxolimab in advanced cancers. Notes on the research overall: Ivuxolimab was an agonistic, fully human IgG2 monoclonal antibody directed against OX40 (CD134), a costimulatory receptor. Intravenous ivuxolimab was administered to patients every 2 weeks at six dose levels: 0.01, 0.1, 0.3, 1.5, 3 and 10 mg/kg. Among the roughly 52 dose-escalation patients, around 20 had hepatocellular carcinoma, 15 or so melanoma, 9 renal cell carcinoma and 9 head and neck cancer. A male proportion of roughly 80% and a mean age of about 60 years, ranging from about 23 to 90, were recorded for the dose-escalation cohort. Prior anti-PD-1, anti-PD-L1 or anti-CTLA-4 therapy was permitted, and checkpoint inhibitors had been received by about 36% of dose-escalation patients. Partial responses were achieved by three dose-escalation patients, of whom one had hepatocellular carcinoma and two had cutaneous melanoma. The point of sequencing TCRbeta in the periphery was to test whether ivuxolimab changed TCR sequence diversity and drove clonal T-cell expansion. The paper covers the monotherapy dose-escalation part of the phase I ivuxolimab trial, which included N ≈ 57 patients.

What the study reported, not specific to this receptor: Low levels of normalized T-cell clonal expansion were also shown by some nonresponding patients. At doses from 0.1 to 3.0 mg/kg, clonal expansion was seen in both CD4+ and CD8+ blood T cells between baseline and week 6. Antigen specificity was not determined for the clonally expanded peripheral T cells. In the 0.1-3.0 mg/kg groups, partial responders had among the lowest normalized peripheral clonal expansion, particularly in CD8+ T cells. After ivuxolimab, CD8+ T cells had more expanded clones than CD4+ T cells on average.

For sequencing of the TCRbeta CDR3 region, genomic DNA was extracted from the sorted cells. TCRbeta CDR3 regions were sequenced using the immunoSEQ Assay. TCRdb's version of the immuneACCESS table is confined to in-frame rearrangements and falls short of the full clone set. An unresolved V gene accounts for under half of the shortfall where checked; the remainder is of unknown origin. The sample table shows approximately 70,000 clones, and about 84% are seen once. The leading ten clones occupy about 5.9% of the sample. The germline V gene (reference sequence) gives CDR1 as MNHNY and CDR2 as SVGAGI. Reading from cysteine to phenylalanine, the CDR3 counts 13 amino acids. The DNA shown is the 39-base CDR3, in frame from base 1. V is pared back by 3 bases and J by 7 bases, with 10 bases lying between the germline termini. The trial excluded patients who had a history of autoimmune disease or who were on systemic immunosuppression. Peripheral blood for TCR sequencing was collected from all dose cohorts at baseline, on cycle 4 day 1, and on cycle 7 day 1. Samples were obtained from an open-label, multicenter, first-in-human phase I dose-escalation trial of ivuxolimab. Adults with locally advanced or metastatic melanoma, renal cell, hepatocellular, or head and neck squamous cell carcinoma were enrolled in the trial. Before TCR sequencing, CD4+ T cells and CD8+ T cells from peripheral blood were sorted into separate populations.

The rearrangement joined TRBV6-6 to TRBJ1-5; the D gene is unclear. The sequence came from an adult with an advanced solid tumor such as melanoma, head and neck, liver or kidney cancer. The sample in question was CD4+ or CD8+ T cells sorted from blood, obtained in a trial of the OX40 agonist ivuxolimab. The DNA sequence follows: TGTGCCAGCAGTTATGAGGGCGGGCAGCCCCAGCATTTT. Its product reads: CASSYEGGQPQHF.